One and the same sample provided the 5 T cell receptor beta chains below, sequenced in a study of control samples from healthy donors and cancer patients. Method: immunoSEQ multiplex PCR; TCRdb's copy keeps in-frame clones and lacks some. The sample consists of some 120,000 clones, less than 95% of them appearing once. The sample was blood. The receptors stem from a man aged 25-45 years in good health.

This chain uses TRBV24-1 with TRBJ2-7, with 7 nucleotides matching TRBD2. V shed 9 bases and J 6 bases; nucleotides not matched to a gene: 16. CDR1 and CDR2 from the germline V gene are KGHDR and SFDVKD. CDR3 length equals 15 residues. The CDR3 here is CATSLRGGGLSEQYF. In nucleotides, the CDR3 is TGTGCCACCTCCCTAAGGGGCGGGGGTCTCTCCGAGCAGTACTTC.

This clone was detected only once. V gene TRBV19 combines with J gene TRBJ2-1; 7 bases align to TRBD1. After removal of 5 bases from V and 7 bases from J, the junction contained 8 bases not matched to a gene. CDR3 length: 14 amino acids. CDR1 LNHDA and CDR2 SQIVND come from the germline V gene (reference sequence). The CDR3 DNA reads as TGTGCCAGTAGTCACAGGGGTTTTGGGAATGAGCAGTTCTTC. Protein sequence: CASSHRGFGNEQFF.

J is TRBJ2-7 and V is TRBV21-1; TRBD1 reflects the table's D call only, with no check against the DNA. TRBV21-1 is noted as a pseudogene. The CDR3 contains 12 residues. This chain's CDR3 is CASSNSNNEQYF. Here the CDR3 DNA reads TGTGCCAGCAGCAACAGTAACAACGAGCAGTACTTC.

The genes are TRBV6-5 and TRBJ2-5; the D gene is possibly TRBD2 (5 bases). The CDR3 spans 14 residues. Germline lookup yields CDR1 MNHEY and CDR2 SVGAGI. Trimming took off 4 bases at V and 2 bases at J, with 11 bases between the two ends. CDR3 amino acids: CASSFSGKQETQYF. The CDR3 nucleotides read TGTGCCAGCAGTTTCTCCGGGAAGCAAGAGACCCAGTACTTC.

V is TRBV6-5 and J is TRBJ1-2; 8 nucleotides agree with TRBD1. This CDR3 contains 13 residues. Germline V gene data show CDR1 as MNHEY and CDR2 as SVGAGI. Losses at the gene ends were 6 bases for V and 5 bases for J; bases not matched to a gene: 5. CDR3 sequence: CASSSRTGYGYTF. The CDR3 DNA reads TGTGCCAGCAGCTCCCGGACAGGGTATGGCTACACCTTC.